Sequencing of this T cell receptor beta chain was carried out in a study of T cell changes during pregnancy in multiple sclerosis. This CDR3 spans 14 amino acids. V lost 4 bases to trimming and J lost 2 bases; unmatched junction nucleotides: 5. Germline lookup yields CDR1 SEHNR and CDR2 FQNEAQ (reference sequence). The repertoire was sequenced with immunoSEQ multiplex PCR; TCRdb's copy has only in-frame clones and lacks some. The sample lists more than 50,000 clones, about 94% occurring once. The chain uses TRBV7-9 and TRBJ2-7; TRBD1 aligns across 7 bases. The receptor was isolated from a female donor with multiple sclerosis, enrolled in a pregnancy study. This specimen consisted of CD8+ T cells from peripheral blood mononuclear cells, obtained after pregnancy. The CDR3 region has the DNA TGTGCCAGCAGCTCCGGGACAGTCACCTACGAGCAGTACTTC. It translates to CASSSGTVTYEQYF.